This is a list of T cell receptor beta chains from one sample in a study of T cells after posttransplantation cyclophosphamide. Here immunoSEQ multiplex PCR was the method, and the copy in TCRdb shows in-frame clones only, minus some. The data list more than 10,000 clones, none observed once; 25% to 30% falls to the top ten. This sample comprised PBMCs, obtained after allogeneic stem cell transplant with posttransplant cyclophosphamide. These receptors were obtained from a female patient in her 40s who received an allogeneic stem cell transplant from an unrelated donor, was CMV-positive, and had acute GVHD only. Some of these T cells may belong to the graft donor. Each CDR3 is given with its conserved first and last residue. D genes are given only for firm matches. A clone size is listed for some rows: how often the clone was seen (once, few, many), or a class if it is expanded.

>-|TRBV4-2|TRBJ2-3|-
CASSQAPGSYRPRDTQYF
TGTGCCAGCAGCCAAGCCCCGGGTAGCTACAGGCCTCGGGATACGCAGTATTTT
>-|TRBV7-9|TRBJ2-7|TRBD1
CASSHRDRFPYEQYF
TGTGCCAGCAGCCACCGGGACAGGTTTCCCTACGAGCAGTACTTC
>-|TRBV6-1|TRBJ1-5|TRBD1
CASIRQGGSNQPQHF
TGTGCCAGCATTAGACAGGGCGGTAGCAATCAGCCCCAGCATTTT
>-|TRBV5-4|TRBJ2-6|-
CASSLAVMTGANVLTF
TGTGCCAGCAGCTTGGCAGTGATGACTGGGGCCAACGTCCTGACTTTC
>many|TRBV19|TRBJ2-7|-
CASNHGRGPYEQYF
TGTGCCAGCAATCACGGGAGGGGGCCCTACGAGCAGTACTTC
>few|TRBV18|TRBJ1-5|TRBD1
CASSSGQGNQPQHF
TGTGCCAGCTCATCGGGACAGGGCAATCAGCCCCAGCATTTT
>many|TRBV6-5|TRBJ2-5|TRBD1
CASGTGGQETQYF
TGTGCCAGCGGCACAGGGGGTCAAGAGACCCAGTACTTC
>many|TRBV21-1|TRBJ1-2|-
CASSKARRGTGGEDGYTF
TGTGCCAGCAGCAAAGCGCGTCGTGGGACAGGGGGCGAGGATGGCTACACCTTC
>many|TRBV6-6|TRBJ1-5|-
CASTYPDSVEPQHF
TGTGCCAGCACCTACCCGGATAGCGTCGAGCCCCAGCATTTT
>many|TRBV27|TRBJ2-2|-
CASGAYRWTGELFF
TGTGCCAGCGGGGCATACAGGTGGACCGGGGAGCTGTTTTTT
>many|TRBV27|TRBJ2-6|-
CASAAGYSGANVLTF
TGTGCCAGCGCCGCGGGATATTCTGGGGCCAACGTCCTGACTTTC
>many|TRBV7-8|TRBJ1-4|-
CASSSSLDSVTPNEKLFF
TGTGCCAGCAGCTCTTCCCTTGATTCCGTTACACCTAATGAAAAACTGTTTTTT
>few|TRBV7-9|TRBJ2-1|TRBD2
CASSFLPDRGGNEQFF
TGTGCCAGCAGCTTTTTGCCCGATCGGGGGGGCAATGAGCAGTTCTTC
>many|TRBV6-5|TRBJ1-2|TRBD1
CASGQGRSVNYGYTF
TGTGCCAGCGGACAGGGGAGGTCGGTTAACTATGGCTACACCTTC
>many|TRBV7-3|TRBJ2-7|TRBD2
CASSLTSGAYEQYF
TGTGCCAGCAGCTTGACTAGCGGAGCCTACGAGCAGTACTTC
>many|TRBV7-9|TRBJ1-2|TRBD1
CASSSTGQGVGF
TGTGCCAGCAGCTCCACTGGACAGGGCGTCGGCTTC
>many|TRBV4-3|TRBJ1-2|-
CASSHSSARATYGYTF
TGCGCCAGCAGCCACTCCTCGGCCAGGGCGACCTATGGCTACACCTTC
>many|TRBV7-8|TRBJ2-2|-
CASSSSYPGGELFF
TGTGCCAGCAGCTCTTCATACCCCGGCGGGGAGCTGTTTTTT
>few|TRBV29-1|TRBJ2-3|TRBD2
CSGYLGGDPTGTQYF
TGCAGCGGCTACTTGGGGGGGGATCCAACAGGTACGCAGTATTTT
>many|TRBV5-6|TRBJ2-7|-
CASSFPPGQRVYEQYF
TGTGCCAGCAGCTTTCCACCGGGACAGCGGGTGTACGAGCAGTACTTC
>many|TRBV10-1|TRBJ2-7|-
CASSIDRAEQYF
TGCGCCAGCTCTATTGACAGAGCCGAGCAGTACTTC
>few|TRBV7-8|TRBJ1-2|-
CASSVGEPYGYTF
TGTGCCAGCAGCGTCGGGGAGCCTTATGGCTACACCTTC
>many|TRBV10-3|TRBJ2-5|TRBD2
CAISDPSGGQETQYF
TGTGCCATCAGTGACCCCAGCGGGGGTCAAGAGACCCAGTACTTC
>many|TRBV5-1|TRBJ2-4|-
CASSISGTQEEFRYF
TGCGCCAGCAGCATTTCCGGGACTCAGGAGGAATTCCGGTACTTC
>many|TRBV7-2|TRBJ1-5|TRBD1
CASSAQGGSNQPQHF
TGTGCCAGCAGCGCGCAGGGGGGCAGCAATCAGCCCCAGCATTTT
>many|TRBV7-9|TRBJ2-5|TRBD2
CASSSSGGYQETQYF
TGTGCCAGCAGCTCTAGCGGGGGATATCAAGAGACCCAGTACTTC
>many|TRBV5-4|TRBJ1-4|-
CASSSTGYTNEKLFF
TGTGCCAGCAGCTCCACAGGGTACACTAATGAAAAACTGTTTTTT
>few|TRBV9|TRBJ2-7|TRBD2
CASSGSGGYEQYF
TGTGCCAGCAGCGGTAGCGGGGGCTACGAGCAGTACTTC
>-|TRBV29-1|TRBJ2-7|-
CSATVTYEQYF
TGCAGCGCCACAGTGACCTACGAGCAGTACTTC
>many|TRBV21-1|TRBJ1-5|-
CASSKDKHQPQHF
TGTGCCAGCAGCAAGGACAAGCATCAGCCCCAGCATTTT
>many|TRBV5-8|TRBJ2-3|-
CASSLIYPLGSSTDTQYF
TGTGCCAGCAGCTTAATATATCCACTAGGGTCTAGCACAGATACGCAGTATTTT
>few|TRBV9|TRBJ2-5|TRBD2
CASSTSGGHQETQYF
TGTGCCAGCAGCACTAGCGGGGGGCACCAAGAGACCCAGTACTTC
>many|TRBV5-1|TRBJ1-1|-
CASSLAIGANTEAFF
TGCGCCAGCAGCTTGGCCATAGGGGCAAACACTGAAGCTTTCTTT
>many|TRBV6-6|TRBJ1-1|-
CASSPINREGTEAFF
TGTGCCAGCAGTCCCATAAACAGGGAGGGTACTGAAGCTTTCTTT
>many|TRBV10-3|TRBJ2-1|TRBD2
CAISGSPAGGMGNEQFF
TGTGCCATCAGTGGGAGCCCAGCGGGGGGAATGGGCAATGAGCAGTTCTTC
>many|TRBV7-2|TRBJ2-7|-
CASSLGAGRWAYEQYF
TGTGCCAGCAGCTTAGGTGCGGGCAGGTGGGCCTACGAGCAGTACTTC
>many|TRBV10-2|TRBJ2-3|TRBD2
CASVLTSGRDTQYF
TGCGCCAGCGTGTTAACTAGCGGGAGAGATACGCAGTATTTT
>few|TRBV5-1|TRBJ2-3|-
CASSLPPAVPDTQYF
TGCGCCAGCAGCTTGCCCCCTGCAGTCCCAGATACGCAGTATTTT
>few|TRBV18|TRBJ2-3|TRBD2
CASSLPGTSGGSDTQYF
TGTGCCAGCTCACTACCCGGGACTAGCGGGGGCTCAGATACGCAGTATTTT
>many|TRBV6-8|TRBJ1-1|TRBD1
CASSYSFTGQGNTEAFF
TGTGCCAGCAGTTACTCCTTTACAGGACAGGGGAACACTGAAGCTTTCTTT
>many|TRBV20-1|TRBJ1-2|-
CSASYGYGYTF
TGCAGTGCTAGTTACGGCTATGGCTACACCTTC
>many|TRBV27|TRBJ1-4|-
CASSLTRVFEKLFF
TGTGCCAGCAGTTTAACACGGGTTTTTGAAAAACTGTTTTTT
>many|TRBV6-5|TRBJ2-2|-
CASSSLETGELFF
TGTGCCAGCAGTTCTCTAGAGACCGGGGAGCTGTTTTTT
>-|TRBV30|TRBJ1-6|TRBD1
CAWSVRGQGLFYNSPLHF
TGTGCCTGGAGTGTACGGGGACAGGGCCTTTTCTATAATTCACCCCTCCACTTT
>-|TRBV9|TRBJ1-3|-
CASSVDHSSGNTIYF
TGTGCCAGCAGCGTAGACCACAGCTCTGGAAACACCATATATTTT
>many|TRBV29-1|TRBJ2-2|TRBD1
CSVWGQHGELFF
TGCAGCGTCTGGGGACAGCACGGGGAGCTGTTTTTT
>many|TRBV5-1|TRBJ2-2|TRBD1
CASSGGTGHTGELFF
TGCGCCAGCAGCGGAGGGACAGGGCACACCGGGGAGCTGTTTTTT